A single sample gave rise to the 12 T cell receptor beta chains below, sequenced in a study of technical replicates of blood from a few donors. Clones were read by immunoSEQ multiplex PCR, and TCRdb kept only the in-frame ones, dropping some. The sample has 50,000 to 70,000 clones; 70% to 90% are singletons. Sequences were obtained from PBMCs. The receptors derive from a human donor in good health. Some clones in this sample may be carry-over from other donors' samples.

This chain joins TRBV27 and TRBJ2-6, with TRBD1 as a possible D gene (6 bases). Germline values: CDR1 MNHEY, CDR2 SMNVEV (reference sequence). The germline V and J ends were trimmed by 6 bases and 1 base, with 13 bases remaining between them. CDR3 length equals 16 residues. Here the CDR3 reads CASSLRTGSGANVLTF. The CDR3 DNA follows: TGTGCCAGCAGCCTGAGAACAGGGTCTGGGGCCAACGTCCTGACTTTC. Full variable domain (remainder filled in from reference TRBV27 and TRBJ2-6): EAQVTQNPRYLITVTGKKLTVTCSQNMNHEYMSWYRQDPGLGLRQIYYSMNVEVTDKGDVPEGYKVSRKEKRNFPLILESPSPNQTSLYFCASSLRTGSGANVLTFGAGSRLTVL.

This rearrangement joins TRBV6-4 to TRBJ1-1; D is uncertain. The CDR3 is 15 residues long. The V gene's germline CDR1 is MRHNA and CDR2 SNTAGT. The V end lost 6 bases, the J end lost 3 bases, and 17 bases lay between the germline ends. CDR3 nucleotides: TGTGCCAGCAGGAGAATGTCGATAGGAGACACTGAAGCTTTCTTT. This gives the protein CASRRMSIGDTEAFF.

This chain connects TRBV5-1 to TRBJ2-5; 9 bases agree with TRBD2. The germline V gene has CDR1 SGHRS and CDR2 YFSETQ. The junction had 5 bases not matched to a gene; V was cut back by 0 bases and J by 5 bases. The CDR3 consists of 15 residues. CDR3 nucleotides: TGCGCCAGCAGCTTGGATCTAGCGGGGCAGGAGACCCAGTACTTC. This codes for CASSLDLAGQETQYF.

This chain joins TRBV25-1 and TRBJ1-6; tentative D call: TRBD1 (6 bases). CDR1 is MGHDK and CDR2 is SYGVNS in the germline V gene. V gave up 6 bases and J gave up 5 bases, with 11 bases separating them. This CDR3 region has 14 residues. This CDR3 is CASSTGTNNSPLHF. In DNA, the CDR3 is TGTGCCAGCAGCACCGGGACAAATAATTCACCCCTCCACTTT.

This clone was seen more than once but under ten times. The chain uses TRBV10-2 and TRBJ2-7, with D tentatively TRBD1 (6 bases). V lost 10 bases and J lost 7, with 20 bases in between. Germline V gene lookup returns CDR1 WSHSY and CDR2 SAAADI. This CDR3 has 13 amino acids. The CDR3 coding sequence is TGCGCCACCGCCTCCGGGACAATGGGAGAGCAGTACTTC. This gives the protein CATASGTMGEQYF.

In its sample, this clone was seen a few times. The J gene is TRBJ2-3, the V gene TRBV9, with 13 positions matching TRBD2. V lost 3 bases, J lost 6 bases, and 4 bases stayed unmatched. Germline V gene lookup returns CDR1 SGDLS and CDR2 YYNGEE. The CDR3 totals 15 residues. The DNA of the CDR3 is TGTGCCAGCAGCGATTGGACTAGCGGGAGTGATACGCAGTATTTT. Translation gives CASSDWTSGSDTQYF.

This clone turned up a few times. The CDR3 protein is CAWSKLSAEAFF. DNA for the CDR3: TGTGCCTGGAGTAAACTGAGCGCTGAAGCTTTCTTT. This chain links TRBV30 with TRBJ1-1; unclear D gene. The germline gives CDR1 GTSNPN, CDR2 SVGIG (reference sequence). This CDR3 contains 12 residues. V lost 2 bases and J 6 bases, leaving 10 bases between the germline ends.

The chain employs TRBV21-1 and TRBJ2-1; whether TRBD2, the table's D call, matches the DNA was not checked. TRBV21-1 is designated a pseudogene. The CDR3 is made up of 22 amino acids. The CDR3 loop is CASSDLRGGHRPTGSSYNEQFF. The CDR3, as DNA: TGTGCCAGCAGCGATCTGCGGGGGGGCCATCGCCCTACCGGGAGCTCCTACAATGAGCAGTTCTTC.

V and J are TRBV2 and TRBJ1-4; TRBD1 matches 7 bases. From germline, CDR1 is SNHLY and CDR2 FYNNEI. CDR3 length equals 16 residues. V shed 4 bases and J 8 bases; nucleotides not matched to a gene: 13. CDR3 sequence: CASSGGGLVGEEKLFF. The CDR3 region has the DNA TGTGCCAGCAGTGGAGGGGGCCTCGTCGGGGAGGAAAAACTGTTTTTT.

The J gene is TRBJ1-4, the V gene TRBV7-9; TRBD1 matches 8 bases. From germline, CDR1 is SEHNR and CDR2 FQNEAQ (reference sequence). V lost 0 bases to trimming and J lost 3 bases; unmatched junction nucleotides: 0. The CDR3 spans 15 residues. The CDR3 loop reads CASSLATGANEKLFF. The CDR3, as DNA: TGTGCCAGCAGCTTAGCGACAGGGGCTAATGAAAAACTGTTTTTT.

The CDR3: CASRLTGTYNEQFF. In DNA form, the CDR3 reads TGTGCCAGCAGGTTGACAGGGACCTACAATGAGCAGTTCTTC. J is TRBJ2-1 and V is TRBV6-1; 7 bases fit TRBD1. Germline CDR1 and CDR2: MNHNS and SASEGT. The CDR3 is 14 amino acids. V lost 6 bases and J lost 2; bases outside the gene matches: 4.

The rearrangement uses TRBV11-2 and TRBJ2-1; the match to TRBD2 covers 7 bases. The CDR3 has 15 residues. Unmatched junction bases numbered 9, after V lost 3 bases and J lost 7 bases. Germline-derived CDR1 and CDR2 are SGHAT and FQNNGV. The CDR3 DNA reads TGTGCCAGCAGCTTTTCAGTGGGAGGGTCTAATGAGCAGTTCTTC. This gives the protein CASSFSVGGSNEQFF.